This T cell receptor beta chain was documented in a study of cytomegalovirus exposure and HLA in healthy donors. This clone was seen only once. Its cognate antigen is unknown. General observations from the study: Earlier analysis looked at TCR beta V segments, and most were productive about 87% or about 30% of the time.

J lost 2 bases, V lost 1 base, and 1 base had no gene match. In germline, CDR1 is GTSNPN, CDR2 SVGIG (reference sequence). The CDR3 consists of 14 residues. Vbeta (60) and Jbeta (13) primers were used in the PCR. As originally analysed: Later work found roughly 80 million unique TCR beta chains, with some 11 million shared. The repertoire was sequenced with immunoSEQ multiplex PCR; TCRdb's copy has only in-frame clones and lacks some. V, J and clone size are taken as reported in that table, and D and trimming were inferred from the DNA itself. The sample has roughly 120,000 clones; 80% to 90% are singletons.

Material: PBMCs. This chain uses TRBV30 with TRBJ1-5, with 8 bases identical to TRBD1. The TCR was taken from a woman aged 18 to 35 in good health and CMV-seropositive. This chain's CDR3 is CAWSEDRGNQPQHF. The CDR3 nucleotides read TGTGCCTGGAGTGAGGACAGGGGCAATCAGCCCCAGCATTTT.